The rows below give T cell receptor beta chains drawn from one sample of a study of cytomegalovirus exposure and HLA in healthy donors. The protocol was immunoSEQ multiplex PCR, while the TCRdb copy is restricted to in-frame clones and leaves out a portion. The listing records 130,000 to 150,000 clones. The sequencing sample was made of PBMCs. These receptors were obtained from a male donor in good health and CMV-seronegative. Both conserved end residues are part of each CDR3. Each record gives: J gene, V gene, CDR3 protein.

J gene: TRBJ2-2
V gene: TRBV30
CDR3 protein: CAWGAHRGTGELFF

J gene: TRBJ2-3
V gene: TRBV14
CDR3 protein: CASSHAGGTSPPDTQYF

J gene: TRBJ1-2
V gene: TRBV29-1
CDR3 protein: CSVEGRDGYTF

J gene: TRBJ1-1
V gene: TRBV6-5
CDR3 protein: CASSYTAGIMNTEAFF

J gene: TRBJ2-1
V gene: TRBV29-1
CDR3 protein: CSALLAEQFF

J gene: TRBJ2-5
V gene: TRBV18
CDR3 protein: CASSPLQQGHQETQYF

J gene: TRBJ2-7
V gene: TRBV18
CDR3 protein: CASSPNRGAYEQYF

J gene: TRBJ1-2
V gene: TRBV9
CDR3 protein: CASSAGLTPSTYGYTF

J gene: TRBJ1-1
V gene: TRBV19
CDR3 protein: CASSMRGNTEAFF

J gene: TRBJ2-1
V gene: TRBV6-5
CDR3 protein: CASSYSGQNYNEQFF

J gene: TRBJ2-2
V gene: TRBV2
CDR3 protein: CASMGPSRTGELFF

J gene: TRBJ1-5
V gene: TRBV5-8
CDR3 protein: CASSLGTGNQPQHF

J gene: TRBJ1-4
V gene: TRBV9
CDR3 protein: CASSIGWGQGNEKLFF

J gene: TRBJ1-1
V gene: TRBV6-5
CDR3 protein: CASSDRAGVTEAFF

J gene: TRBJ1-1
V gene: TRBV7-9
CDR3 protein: CASSLGSLVPVSEAFF

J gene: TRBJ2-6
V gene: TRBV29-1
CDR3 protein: CSVQSGANVLTF

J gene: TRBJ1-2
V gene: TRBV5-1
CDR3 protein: CASSLGDRAEGYTF

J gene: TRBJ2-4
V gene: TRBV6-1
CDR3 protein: CASSDDLGSGRLAKNIQYF

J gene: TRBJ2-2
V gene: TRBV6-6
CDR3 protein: CASSYLGATGELFF

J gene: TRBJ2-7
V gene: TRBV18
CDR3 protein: CASSRGRDPRAYEQYF

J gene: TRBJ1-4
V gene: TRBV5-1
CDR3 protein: CASSVEGANEKLFF

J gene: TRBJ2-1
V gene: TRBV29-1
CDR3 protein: CSVPRTELNNEQFF

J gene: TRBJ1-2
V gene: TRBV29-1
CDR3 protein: CSVDGLQWGDSGYTF